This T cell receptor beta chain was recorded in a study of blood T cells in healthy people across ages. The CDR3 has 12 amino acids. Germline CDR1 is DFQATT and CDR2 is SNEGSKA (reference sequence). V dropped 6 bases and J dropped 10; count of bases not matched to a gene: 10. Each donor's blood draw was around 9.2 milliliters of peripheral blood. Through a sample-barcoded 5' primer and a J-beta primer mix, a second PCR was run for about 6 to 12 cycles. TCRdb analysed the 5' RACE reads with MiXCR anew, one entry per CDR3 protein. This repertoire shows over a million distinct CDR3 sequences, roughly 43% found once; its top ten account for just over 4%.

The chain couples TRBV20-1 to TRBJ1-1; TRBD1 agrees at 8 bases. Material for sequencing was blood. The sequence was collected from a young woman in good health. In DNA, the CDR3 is TGCAGTGCCTCCAGGGACAGGACACGAGCTTTCTTT. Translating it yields CSASRDRTRAFF.